Included here is one T cell receptor (beta chain) sequence, with context. The sample belongs to a study of esophageal squamous cell carcinoma under preoperative chemotherapy. V was cut by 4 bases and J by 9 bases, with 14 bases left in between. This CDR3 spans 13 amino acids. Germline lookup yields CDR1 MNHEY and CDR2 SVGAGI. Stated time point: before preoperative PTX-NDP chemotherapy. TCRdb itself ran the PCR reads through MiXCR, one entry per CDR3 protein. This sample has more than 15,000 distinct CDR3 sequences, with just under 50% found just once. The V and J genes are TRBV6-5 and TRBJ2-3; D is possibly TRBD1 or TRBD2 (5 bases each). The sequence derives from a human donor with esophageal squamous cell carcinoma. The donor label of this sample is uncertain. The specimen was collected from a patient given preoperative chemotherapy. The CDR3 spells CASSLEEQGTQYF. The CDR3 DNA reads as TGTGCCAGCAGTTTGGAGGAGCAGGGAACGCAGTATTTT.